The following is a TCR beta chain sequence with its context. The sample comes from a study of control samples from healthy donors and cancer patients. The CDR3 has 12 residues. CDR1 is LGHDT and CDR2 is YNNKEL in the germline V gene (reference sequence). V was pared by 4 bases and J by 7 bases, with 7 bases between. Data came from immunoSEQ multiplex PCR; TCRdb stores just in-frame clones and leaves some out. The sample lists some 34,000 clones, roughly 92% occurring once. V and J are TRBV3-1 (or the pseudogene TRBV3-2) and TRBJ2-2; a weak D match, TRBD1 (5 bases). Sequencing input: PBMCs. The receptor comes from a man between 35 and 55 years old with colorectal cancer. In nucleotides, the CDR3 is TGTGCCAGCAGCCCCCAGGGCGGGGAGCTGTTTTTT. Translation: CASSPQGGELFF.